The present T cell receptor (beta chain) was sequenced within a study of T cell repertoires in cytomegalovirus infection. The overall study: Shared public TCR beta signatures pointed to both CMV infection and a matching HLA type.

Germline values: CDR1 MDHEN, CDR2 SYDVKM. This CDR3 has 14 amino acids. The V end lost 5 bases, the J end lost 14 bases, and 19 bases lay between the germline ends. TCRdb re-called the reads through MiXCR, storing one row per CDR3 protein. The data hold around 120,000 distinct CDR3 sequences, with roughly a quarter observed a single time. Points from the study as a whole: What dominated the ex vivo response were HLA-C-restricted CMV-specific TCR beta clonotypes. CMV carriers with the relevant HLA were identified by cumulative public TCR beta family frequency.

In its sample, this clonotype was seen a few times. The antigen is undetermined. The sample comprised PBMCs, sequenced either directly or after in vitro stimulation (not recorded which). The chain employs TRBV28 and TRBJ1-6; D unclear. The TCR was taken from a human donor in good health (CMV status not recorded). Some clones in this sample may be carry-over from other donors' samples. The CDR3, as DNA: TGTGCCAGCAGTATCCTCCGGGCCGCGGGGTCCCTCCACTTT. It specifies CASSILRAAGSLHF.